The rows below give T cell receptor beta chains drawn from one sample of a study of cytomegalovirus exposure and HLA in healthy donors. Clones were sequenced by immunoSEQ multiplex PCR, and TCRdb holds only the in-frame ones, with some missing. Among under 200,000 clones listed, 70% to 85% were seen once. Sequenced material: PBMCs. The receptors were gathered from a man in his forties in good health and CMV-seronegative. Both conserved end residues are part of each CDR3. D genes are given only for firm matches. The size entry is marked missing in some rows and otherwise reads once, few, many or a size class.

j_gene	d_gene	v_gene	abundance	CDR3aa	CDR3nt
TRBJ1-5	TRBD1	TRBV19	-	CATRGDRNNQPQHF	TGTGCCACTCGGGGGGACAGGAACAATCAGCCCCAGCATTTT
TRBJ2-7	TRBD2	TRBV27	-	CASSLIGGSSLEQYF	TGTGCCAGCAGTTTAATTGGCGGGAGCTCCCTCGAGCAGTACTTC
TRBJ1-2	-	TRBV28	-	CASSPLGVDGYTF	TGTGCCAGCAGCCCCCTAGGGGTCGATGGCTACACCTTC
TRBJ2-5	-	TRBV5-1	-	CASSLDGVWQGETQYF	TGCGCCAGCAGCTTGGATGGGGTCTGGCAGGGAGAGACCCAGTACTTC
TRBJ1-3	-	TRBV7-9	-	CASSLSGGPSGNTIYF	TGTGCCAGCAGCCTATCCGGGGGTCCCTCTGGAAACACCATATATTTT
TRBJ1-6	TRBD1	TRBV27	-	CASSQQGSNSPLHF	TGTGCCAGCAGTCAACAGGGGAGTAATTCACCCCTCCACTTT
TRBJ2-2	-	TRBV9	few	CASSVGGNTGELFF	TGTGCCAGCAGCGTAGGAGGGAACACCGGGGAGCTGTTTTTT
TRBJ2-5	-	TRBV6-5	-	CASSYSISGVGTQYF	TGTGCCAGCAGTTACTCGATAAGTGGAGTGGGGACCCAGTACTTC
TRBJ2-3	-	TRBV5-1	-	CASSRPGRDTQYF	TGCGCCAGCAGCCGACCCGGGAGAGATACGCAGTATTTT
TRBJ2-7	-	TRBV2	-	CASTEGLGNLYEQYF	TGTGCCAGCACCGAGGGACTGGGAAATCTCTACGAGCAGTACTTC
TRBJ2-7	TRBD1	TRBV28	-	CASIRAGGRLSSYEQYF	TGTGCCAGCATCAGGGCAGGGGGCAGGTTGTCCTCCTACGAGCAGTACTTC
TRBJ2-1	TRBD2	TRBV11-3	once	CASSFREALYNEQFF	TGTGCCAGCAGCTTTCGGGAGGCCCTCTACAATGAGCAGTTCTTC
TRBJ2-7	TRBD2	TRBV4-2	once	CASSREAGGPYEQYF	TGTGCCAGCAGCCGAGAAGCGGGAGGGCCCTACGAGCAGTACTTC
TRBJ1-4	-	TRBV4-1	few	CASSLTPRPGRGEKLFF	TGCGCCAGCAGCCTCACACCCCGACCGGGTAGAGGCGAAAAACTGTTTTTT
TRBJ2-5	-	TRBV27	-	CASATSRQGGETQYF	TGTGCCAGCGCCACCTCAAGACAGGGAGGAGAGACCCAGTACTTC
TRBJ1-1	-	TRBV30	-	CAWSPFPSAWAFF	TGTGCCTGGAGTCCATTTCCCTCTGCGTGGGCTTTCTTT
TRBJ2-7	-	TRBV28	-	CASSFTQGGGFYEQYF	TGTGCCAGCAGTTTCACTCAGGGCGGTGGGTTCTACGAGCAGTACTTC
TRBJ2-2	-	TRBV5-5	once	CASSELEGIGELFF	TGTGCCAGCAGCGAACTAGAAGGGATCGGGGAGCTGTTTTTT
TRBJ2-7	-	TRBV4-1	few	CASSQGGLGSEQYF	TGCGCCAGCAGCCAGGGTGGACTGGGCTCCGAGCAGTACTTC
TRBJ2-1	-	TRBV7-6	-	CASSLLGRGLDEQFF	TGTGCTAGCAGCCTCCTCGGCAGGGGTCTTGATGAGCAGTTCTTC
TRBJ1-2	-	TRBV9	-	CASSALRTAAYGYTF	TGTGCCAGCAGCGCACTTAGGACAGCTGCTTATGGCTACACCTTC
TRBJ2-3	-	TRBV5-1	-	CASSLPGHGTDTQYF	TGCGCCAGCAGCTTGCCAGGGCATGGCACAGATACGCAGTATTTT
TRBJ2-7	-	TRBV28	-	CASSLYLGSYEQYF	TGTGCCAGCAGTTTATATCTAGGCTCCTACGAGCAGTACTTC
TRBJ2-3	-	TRBV6-5	few	CASSYSRADTQYF	TGTGCCAGCAGTTACTCGCGTGCAGATACGCAGTATTTT
TRBJ2-7	TRBD2	TRBV29-1	-	CSVAVVAGEQYF	TGCAGCGTTGCGGTGGTAGCGGGGGAGCAGTACTTC
TRBJ2-3	TRBD2	TRBV2	-	CASKNIWGLAGSTDTQYF	TGTGCCAGCAAAAATATCTGGGGACTAGCGGGTAGCACAGATACGCAGTATTTT
TRBJ2-7	TRBD2	TRBV27	-	CASRTSGSGSGYYEQYF	TGCGCCAGCAGGACTAGCGGGAGTGGGTCGGGTTACTACGAGCAGTACTTC
TRBJ2-7	TRBD2	TRBV28	-	CASSLWPGGSSPEQYF	TGTGCCAGCAGTTTATGGCCGGGAGGCTCCTCCCCCGAGCAGTACTTC
TRBJ1-1	TRBD1	TRBV4-3	-	CASSLKEGATEAFF	TGCGCCAGCAGCCTCAAGGAGGGGGCAACTGAAGCTTTCTTT
TRBJ1-2	TRBD1	TRBV7-9	-	CSSTSWTGVAGNYGYTF	TGTTCCAGCACCTCTTGGACAGGGGTGGCGGGAAACTATGGCTACACCTTC
TRBJ2-5	-	TRBV6-5	-	CASSPLPTVQETQYF	TGTGCCAGCAGTCCCCTGCCGACAGTCCAAGAGACCCAGTACTTC
TRBJ2-1	TRBD2	TRBV4-3	-	CASSQDPGLAGGIAYNEQFF	TGCGCCAGCAGCCAGGACCCGGGACTAGCGGGAGGGATCGCCTACAATGAGCAGTTCTTC
TRBJ2-3	TRBD2	TRBV27	-	CASSFGAGARQDTQYF	TGTGCCAGCAGTTTCGGTGCGGGAGCCCGCCAGGATACGCAGTATTTT
TRBJ1-4	-	TRBV28	-	CASSGQLFATNEKLFF	TGTGCCAGCAGCGGACAGCTATTTGCAACTAATGAAAAACTGTTTTTT
TRBJ2-6	TRBD1	TRBV4-2	-	CASSQEGTGGSGANVLTF	TGTGCCAGCAGCCAAGAGGGGACAGGCGGCTCTGGGGCCAACGTCCTGACTTTC
TRBJ2-7	-	TRBV5-6	-	CASSFNPGGDYEQYF	TGTGCCAGCAGCTTTAACCCCGGAGGGGACTACGAGCAGTACTTC
TRBJ2-1	TRBD2	TRBV6-1	-	CASRDIAGGHNEQFF	TGTGCCAGCAGGGACATAGCGGGAGGCCACAATGAGCAGTTCTTC
TRBJ2-7	-	TRBV7-9	-	CASSPTPTGYEQYF	TGTGCCAGCAGCCCAACCCCGACAGGTTACGAGCAGTACTTC
TRBJ2-5	-	TRBV21-1	-	CASTRPGTQYF	TGTGCCAGCACCCGTCCCGGGACCCAGTACTTC
TRBJ2-3	TRBD2	TRBV29-1	-	CSVAVSSGSVSTDTQYF	TGCAGCGTTGCGGTTTCTAGCGGGAGTGTTAGCACAGATACGCAGTATTTT
TRBJ2-3	TRBD1	TRBV4-3	-	CASSQEGTGDTQYF	TGCGCCAGCAGCCAAGAGGGGACAGGAGATACGCAGTATTTT
TRBJ2-2	TRBD2	TRBV6-1	once	CASGLAGSLTGELFF	TGTGCCAGCGGGCTAGCGGGAAGCCTCACCGGGGAGCTGTTTTTT